This T cell receptor (beta chain) was recovered during a study of T-cell memory formation after mild COVID-19. Regarding the study as a whole: Day 37-peaking second-wave clones had unconfirmed SARS-CoV-2 specificity.

TCRdb independently ran MiXCR on the 5' RACE reads; one entry per CDR3 protein. Among approximately 440,000 distinct CDR3 sequences, 20% were seen once, and the ten largest hold about 8.1%. This clonotype was picked up a small number of times. Antigen specificity is unknown. V lost 0 bases and J lost 1, with 6 bases in between. CDR3 length: 14 residues. The chain uses TRBV12-3 or TRBV12-4 and TRBJ1-1; D is uncertain. Sequenced: PBMCs or a T cell subset sorted from them (not recorded which). This sequence was found in an adult woman who had mild COVID-19 (a few samples of this study predate the infection). Cell type and time point are not known. CDR3 sequence (DNA): TGTGCCAGCAGTTTAGCGAGAAAGAACACTGAAGCTTTCTTT. Amino acids: CASSLARKNTEAFF.